This record looks at one TCR beta chain sequence and its context. What this receptor recognizes is not known. Base qualities were left out, and no much larger clone turns up one base away. Sequencing was carried out with an Illumina NovaSeq 6000. cDNA libraries for TCRalpha and TCRbeta were prepared by 5'RACE using constant-segment primers, with sample barcodes and unique molecular identifiers added. Trizol reagent was used to extract RNA from every sample. Library amplification was performed in two PCR steps, and a second sample barcode and Illumina TruSeq adapters were introduced in the second step. Libraries were sequenced on an Illumina NovaSeq with 2 x 150 bp paired-end reads. As for the authors' bioinformatics: With migec v1.2.7, reads were demultiplexed and then collapsed into UMI-guided consensus sequences. Using mixcr v2.1.11, UMI consensuses were aligned to TRA and TRB V and J templates and then assembled into clonotypes. Expanded or contracted clonotypes were those called significant by both edgeR and NoisET, with noise models trained on biological replicates. For edgeR calls, the cutoffs were a false discovery rate-adjusted p below 0.01 and a log2 fold-change threshold of 1. As an exploratory analysis of dynamics, PCA with hierarchical clustering was applied to max-normalized trajectories of the 1000 most abundant clonotypes. Separately sequenced CD4+ and CD8+ repertoires were used to assign a CD4 or CD8 phenotype to each responding clone. The public reads were run again by TCRdb, first through fastp at Q25 and then through MiXCR, and only productive beta chains were kept. Duplicate CDR3 protein sequences are folded into a single record with the most common DNA and genes. These V and J calls are TCRdb output, not the study's own analysis. The sample table lists hundreds of thousands of distinct CDR3 sequences, roughly 15% of them with a count of one. The ten largest account for about a fifth of the sample.

This sample stems from a study of T-cell memory formation after mild COVID-19 (dated by TCRdb to the early 2020s). Study-level background: TCR sequence clusters from the two donors were found to be largely donor specific. Two young, previously healthy adult volunteers made up the cohort, one male and one female. T-cell clones expanding and contracting after mild COVID-19 in a couple of donors were tracked by longitudinal TCRalpha and TCRbeta repertoire sequencing. Findings and caveats that apply to the study as a whole: Contracting CD4+ clones turned up mainly in the CM and EM memory subsets, whereas EMRA was where CD8+ clones were enriched. SARS-CoV-2 specificity was not confirmed for the second-wave clones peaking on day 37. The study included only a couple of mild cases, and larger cohorts that include severe cases with pre-infection samples were judged to be necessary. Some responding clones were found in pre-infection memory, which suggests that pre-existing cross-reactive memory T cells took part in the SARS-CoV-2 response. Clones that contracted from day 15 to 85 showed balanced CD4/CD8 phenotypes, whereas a second wave of clones that expanded from day 15 to 37 leaned towards CD4+.

Ficoll-Paque density gradient centrifugation was the method used to isolate PBMCs. Via the germline V gene, CDR1 is SGHTA and CDR2 FQGNSA. Taken from cysteine to phenylalanine, the CDR3 has 15 residues. The sequence is cut down to CDR3 DNA, 45 bases in frame from base 1. V trim: 4 bases; J trim: 4 bases; unmatched bases: 3. The chain employs TRBV7-2 and TRBJ1-5; 11 nucleotides in the junction match TRBD1. Sequences were obtained from PBMCs or a T cell subset sorted from them (not recorded which). This TCR derives from a man younger than 35 who had mild COVID-19 (a few samples of this study predate the infection). The sample titles of this study are shuffled in the database, so cell type and time point are left out; the donor was told from shared clones. The CDR3 here reads CASSWGDRGNQPQHF. The DNA reads as follows: TGTGCCAGCAGCTGGGGGGACAGGGGGAATCAGCCCCAGCATTTT.